These T cell receptor beta chains were read from a single sample in a study of blood T cells in healthy people across ages. TCRdb re-analysed the 5' RACE reads in MiXCR, keeping a single row per CDR3 protein. This sample has around 940,000 distinct CDR3 sequences, with 51% found just once. Sample: blood. Every receptor here comes from a woman aged 60-75 years in good health. CDR3s include the opening cysteine and the closing phenylalanine or tryptophan. The D gene is left open where the match is weak. The size field is filled for only some rows; it gives once, few, many or a size class.

D gene	V gene	clone size	J gene	CDR3 protein	CDR3 DNA
NA	TRBV11-2	NA	TRBJ2-4	CASSFPTGKNIQYF	TGTGCCAGCAGCTTTCCTACCGGGAAAAACATTCAGTACTTC
NA	TRBV4-1	NA	TRBJ1-5	CASSPQGFSNQPQHF	TGCGCCAGCAGCCCACAGGGCTTTAGCAATCAGCCCCAGCATTTT
NA	TRBV6-6	NA	TRBJ2-2	CASTWNTGELFF	TGTGCCAGCACTTGGAACACCGGGGAGCTGTTTTTT
TRBD1	TRBV14	NA	TRBJ2-3	CASSLQGAQSRSTDTQYF	TGTGCCAGCTCCCTTCAGGGGGCCCAATCCAGGAGCACAGATACGCAGTATTTT
NA	TRBV21-1	NA	TRBJ2-7	CASSRKGLAYEQYF	TGTGCCAGCAGCCGAAAGGGGTTAGCCTACGAGCAGTACTTC
NA	TRBV6-5	NA	TRBJ2-5	CASSSRRTQYF	TGTGCCAGCAGCTCAAGGAGGACCCAGTACTTC
TRBD1	TRBV19	NA	TRBJ2-5	CAGSYRGREETQYF	TGTGCCGGTAGTTACAGGGGGCGCGAAGAGACCCAGTACTTC
NA	TRBV4-1	NA	TRBJ2-4	CASSQDPDRSSIQYF	TGCGCCAGCAGCCAAGACCCCGACAGATCAAGCATTCAGTACTTC
TRBD1	TRBV12-3/TRBV12-4	few	TRBJ2-7	CASKGQLSSYEQYF	TGTGCCAGCAAGGGACAGCTAAGCTCCTACGAGCAGTACTTC
NA	TRBV4-1	NA	TRBJ2-7	CASSLRPPGVVDEQYF	TGCGCCAGCAGCCTCCGGCCGCCAGGGGTTGTCGACGAGCAGTACTTC
TRBD2	TRBV20-1	NA	TRBJ2-5	CSARALAGLELYEQYF	TGCAGTGCTAGAGCCTTGGCGGGACTAGAATTGTATGAGCAGTACTTC
NA	TRBV6-6	NA	TRBJ2-5	CASSLLLWQETQYF	TGTGCCAGCAGTTTGCTGTTGTGGCAAGAGACCCAGTACTTC
TRBD1	TRBV27	once	TRBJ2-1	CASGRGQGSYNEQFF	TGTGCCAGCGGCCGGGGACAGGGCTCCTACAATGAGCAGTTCTTC
NA	TRBV7-2	NA	TRBJ2-6	CASSPFWTDLSGANVLTF	TGTGCCAGCAGCCCCTTTTGGACAGACCTCTCTGGGGCCAACGTCCTGACTTTC
TRBD1	TRBV6-4	NA	TRBJ2-7	CASSAGTGIPYEQYF	TGTGCCAGCAGCGCCGGGACAGGGATACCCTACGAGCAGTACTTC
TRBD1	TRBV12-3/TRBV12-4	NA	TRBJ1-2	CASSFSGGFGYTF	TGTGCCAGCAGTTTCTCAGGGGGATTTGGCTACACCTTC
NA	TRBV20-1	NA	TRBJ1-1	CSATYRANTEAFF	TGCAGTGCTACATACAGGGCGAACACTGAAGCTTTCTTT
NA	TRBV7-2	NA	TRBJ2-1	CASSSPPLYEQFF	TGTGCCAGCAGCTCACCACCTCTTTATGAGCAGTTCTTC
NA	TRBV7-8	NA	TRBJ2-2	CASGRDGETGELFF	TGTGCCAGCGGCCGGGACGGGGAGACCGGGGAGCTGTTTTTT
NA	TRBV15	NA	TRBJ2-7	CATSVEGAGLYEQYF	TGTGCCACCAGCGTAGAGGGAGCAGGCCTCTACGAGCAGTACTTC
NA	TRBV20-1	NA	TRBJ2-7	CSARLDSTYEQYF	TGCAGTGCGAGGTTAGACAGTACCTACGAGCAGTACTTC
NA	TRBV4-2	NA	TRBJ1-5	CASSQVLGGWDQPQHF	TGTGCCAGCAGCCAAGTCTTGGGAGGGTGGGATCAGCCCCAGCATTTT
TRBD2	TRBV7-2	once	TRBJ2-1	CASSWSSGMSHNEQFF	TGTGCCAGCAGCTGGTCTAGCGGGATGTCCCACAATGAGCAGTTCTTC
NA	TRBV7-2	NA	TRBJ2-1	CASSLTRDSGFF	TGTGCCAGCAGCTTAACGCGGGACAGTGGGTTCTTC
NA	TRBV21-1	once	TRBJ2-7	CASSKRDGFQGIVEVYEQYF	TGTGCCAGCAGCAAAAGGGATGGGTTCCAGGGGATCGTCGAGGTCTACGAGCAGTACTTC
NA	TRBV14	NA	TRBJ2-3	CASSYLEVPASEERYASTDTQYF	TGTGCCAGCAGCTACTTGGAGGTTCCGGCTAGCGAAGAAAGATATGCTAGCACAGATACGCAGTATTTT
TRBD1	TRBV7-9	NA	TRBJ2-7	CASSPRDRGPSGSYEQYF	TGTGCCAGCAGCCCCCGGGACAGGGGTCCCTCAGGCTCCTACGAGCAGTACTTC
NA	TRBV29-1	few	TRBJ2-5	CSVDPSGSQETQYF	TGCAGCGTTGACCCTTCCGGGTCTCAAGAGACCCAGTACTTC